The subject of this entry is one T cell receptor (beta chain). Its antigen remains undetermined. No clone much larger than this one lies a single base away; base qualities are absent. V is cut by 1 base and J by 4 bases, and the space between the germline ends is 17 bases. Measured from the cysteine to the phenylalanine, the CDR3 is 16 residues long. The entry retains the CDR3 DNA only, 48 bases that are in frame from base 1. Per the germline V gene, SGDLS is the CDR1 and YYNGEE is the CDR2. The sample comes from a study of shared clonotypes between healthy human individuals (TCRdb year 2020). Some background on the complete study: The cohort included three men and a couple of women between 18 and 49 years of age. To increase sequencing depth and limit assay-specific biases, TCR repertoire library preparation and sequencing were carried out by different laboratories using diverse techniques. For each donor, CD4 naive and CD4 memory were each given three plates, CD8 naive was given two plates, and CD8 memory was given one plate. Per donor, leukapheresis produced somewhere between about 0.8 and 9 billion PBMCs. The study deeply sequenced blood TCR repertoires of five healthy adults to estimate repertoire size and the extent of clonotype sharing between individuals. The paper's findings and limits, for the study overall: Only blood was sampled, and tissue TCR repertoires likely differ from those in blood. Based on pairwise subsampling, the degree of clonotype sharing among donors was expected to be affected by sequencing depth. When a few donors were compared, the shared fraction of clonotypes was about 5.2% for naive CD4, roughly 3.4% for naive CD8, more than 2% for memory CD4, and roughly 0.4% for memory CD8. The genetic and exposure-history diversity represented was limited by the small number of donors. Rarefaction of sorted-subset datasets indicated incomplete sequencing despite the large sequencing depth. Compared with non-shared clonotypes, clonotypes shared by all four sorted-subset donors had higher generation probabilities. Naive subsets generally had larger estimated clonotype richness than memory subsets did.

The donors were healthy, HIV-negative adults who had no recently reported acute infections or vaccinations. All donors were Caucasian adults living in Nashville, Tennessee, USA. CD8 memory samples combined magnetically selected CD45RO+ cells with CCR7-negative CD45RA+ effector memory (TemRA) cells. After blood collection by leukapheresis, PBMCs were isolated using Ficoll-Histopaque density gradient centrifugation and then cryopreserved in the vapor phase of liquid nitrogen. Analytical flow cytometry was used to check the purity and quantity of every magnetically sorted T cell population. Genomic DNA was isolated from every sorted fraction and measured by UV absorbance on a Nanodrop 2000c. TCR CDR3 regions were amplified from genomic DNA by multiplex PCR using the deep immunoSEQ assay. Extracted genomic DNA from each cell subset was spread evenly across all wells of several immunoSEQ 96-well plates, with each plate serving as a replicate. For sorted subsets, approximately 200 ng of genomic DNA, equivalent to around 30,000 T cell genomes, went into each replicate PCR. The purified libraries were quantified using a Qubit 3.0 fluorometer, sized with a Bioanalyzer 2100, and then quantified again using the KAPA Library Quantification kit. Each immunoSEQ 96-well plate was sequenced on its own single-read 150-cycle Illumina NextSeq 550 flow cell. The original pipeline was this. Because the immunoSEQ output held only junctional sequences and lacked quality scores, the filtering could not match the filtering applied to full-length reads. To assign V/J genes and CDR3, sequences were annotated using PyIR, a Python wrapper for IgBLAST v1.9, with IMGT germline references. Reads were removed for weak V/J assignments (E-value above 1e-6), missing CDR3, stop codons, out-of-frame junctions, or ambiguous translated residues. V3J clonotypes were defined by identical inferred V gene, J gene, and CDR3 amino acid sequence. The percentage overlap between two repertoires was calculated by dividing the number of shared unique clonotypes by the size of the smaller repertoire. RTK rarefaction, the Chao1 estimator, and Recon v2.1 estimates of unobserved clonotypes were used to assess repertoire richness. OLGA was used to compute generation probabilities for all TCRbeta clonotypes that the gDNA method yielded from a handful of donors. The source is immuneACCESS, and TCRdb retained only in-frame sequences with V and J called. Part of the clones is not carried over; for the studies checked, unresolved V genes explain less than half of this, and the remainder is unexplained. V, J and clone size are those of that table, while D and trimming were read from the DNA. Counted in this sample were approximately 640,000 clones; around 90% of them appeared once. The ten largest make up more than 30% of the sample.

The sequence came from a young man in good health. Some clones in this sample may be carry-over from other donors' samples. Recombination connected TRBV9 to TRBJ1-1, with no D gene named confidently. Sequencing used memory CD8+ T cells from PBMCs. Per the publication, the cell subset or site label means: CD45RO+ cells pooled with CCR7-negative TemRA cells. This receptor carries the CDR3 CASSVSPVLGSTEAFF. Here is the DNA: TGTGCCAGCAGCGTATCCCCCGTGTTAGGATCCACTGAAGCTTTCTTT.